The clone carrying this T cell receptor beta chain was detected a few times. Its antigen is undetermined. The CDR3 contains 16 residues. Germline CDR1 MGHRA, CDR2 YSYEKL. V lost 2 bases and J lost 5; bases outside the gene matches: 9. This record belongs to a study of graft-versus-host responses after intestinal transplantation. Study-level points and caveats: The study associated peak circulating GvH clone levels with early post-transplant HvG declines.

Assay used: immunoSEQ multiplex PCR; TCRdb lists only in-frame clones, some missing. This table holds 65,000 to 90,000 clones, 80% to 90% found once. The origin of this receptor is a human donor who received an intestinal transplant. The gene calls are TRBV4-1 and TRBJ2-7; 10 nucleotides match TRBD1. This specimen consisted of unstimulated CD8+ T cells sorted from spleen or lymph node cells, obtained before intestinal transplant. CDR3 sequence (DNA): TGCGCCAGCAGCCAATACCCCGAGGACAGGGGGGACGAGCAGTACTTC. Translating it yields CASSQYPEDRGDEQYF.